These T cell receptor beta chains were read from a single sample in a study of T cell changes during pregnancy in multiple sclerosis. The table came from immunoSEQ multiplex PCR; TCRdb's copy has only in-frame clones and leaves some out. The sample yields 100,000 to 110,000 clones, roughly 90% seen once. The specimen was peripheral blood, collected after pregnancy. The receptors shown here come from a female donor with multiple sclerosis, enrolled in a pregnancy study. CDR3s include the opening cysteine and the closing phenylalanine or tryptophan. D genes are given only for firm matches. A clone size is listed for some rows: how often the clone was seen (once, few, many), or a class if it is expanded.

CDR3: CASSPRIKGADTEAFF; DNA: TGTGCCAGCTCACCACGGATTAAGGGGGCGGACACTGAAGCTTTCTTT; J: TRBJ1-1; size: once; D: TRBD1; V: TRBV18
CDR3: CASGPSAGAYEQYF; DNA: TGTGCCAGCGGCCCGTCAGCGGGTGCCTACGAGCAGTACTTC; J: TRBJ2-7; size: .; D: .; V: TRBV11-2
CDR3: CASSTGQGGIETQYF; DNA: TGTGCTAGCAGCACAGGACAGGGCGGGATTGAGACCCAGTACTTC; J: TRBJ2-5; size: .; D: TRBD1; V: TRBV7-7
CDR3: CASTLPGLGGKQYF; DNA: TGTGCCAGCACCCTTCCGGGACTAGGGGGGAAGCAGTACTTC; J: TRBJ2-7; size: .; D: TRBD2; V: TRBV6-5
CDR3: CASSLVTSGRLNQETQYF; DNA: TGTGCCAGCAGCTTGGTGACTAGCGGGAGATTAAACCAAGAGACCCAGTACTTC; J: TRBJ2-5; size: .; D: TRBD2; V: TRBV5-6
CDR3: CSVGKDIGGYTF; DNA: TGCAGCGTTGGGAAGGACATTGGTGGCTACACCTTC; J: TRBJ1-2; size: .; D: .; V: TRBV29-1
CDR3: CASSVAGPSYNEQFF; DNA: TGTGCCAGCAGTGTTGCGGGACCCTCCTACAATGAGCAGTTCTTC; J: TRBJ2-1; size: .; D: .; V: TRBV6-1
CDR3: CASSFGTGRIYEQFF; DNA: TGTGCCAGCAGCTTCGGGACAGGGAGGATCTATGAGCAGTTCTTC; J: TRBJ2-1; size: .; D: TRBD1; V: TRBV7-3
CDR3: CASSPTTGGFGQPQHF; DNA: TGTGCCAGTAGTCCTACGACAGGGGGTTTTGGGCAGCCCCAGCATTTT; J: TRBJ1-5; size: .; D: TRBD1; V: TRBV19
CDR3: CASSQVGGRSYNEQFF; DNA: TGTGCCAGCAGCCAAGTAGGCGGGAGGAGTTACAATGAGCAGTTCTTC; J: TRBJ2-1; size: .; D: TRBD2; V: TRBV14
CDR3: CASSLGLAGGQQFF; DNA: TGCGCCAGCAGCTTAGGACTAGCGGGGGGTCAGCAGTTCTTC; J: TRBJ2-1; size: .; D: TRBD2; V: TRBV5-1
CDR3: CASREGQNTEAFF; DNA: TGTGCCAGCAGGGAAGGACAGAACACTGAAGCTTTCTTT; J: TRBJ1-1; size: .; D: .; V: TRBV6-5
CDR3: CASSLSAGGNTDTQYF; DNA: TGTGCCAGCAGTTTATCAGCGGGGGGAAACACAGATACGCAGTATTTT; J: TRBJ2-3; size: .; D: TRBD2; V: TRBV27
CDR3: CASSLSVTGELFF; DNA: TGCGCCAGCAGCTTGTCAGTAACCGGGGAGCTGTTTTTT; J: TRBJ2-2; size: few; D: .; V: TRBV5-1
CDR3: CASIPGGKNTGELFF; DNA: TGTGCCAGCATACCGGGAGGAAAAAACACCGGGGAGCTGTTTTTT; J: TRBJ2-2; size: .; D: TRBD2; V: TRBV28
CDR3: CASSPGGYSNQPQHF; DNA: TGCGCCAGCAGCCCAGGGGGCTATAGCAATCAGCCCCAGCATTTT; J: TRBJ1-5; size: .; D: TRBD1; V: TRBV5-1
CDR3: CATSKDRARAFF; DNA: TGTGCCACCAGCAAGGACAGGGCGCGAGCTTTCTTT; J: TRBJ1-1; size: .; D: TRBD1; V: TRBV15
CDR3: CASRPRGSSYNEQFF; DNA: TGTGCCAGCAGGCCACGCGGGAGCTCCTACAATGAGCAGTTCTTC; J: TRBJ2-1; size: .; D: TRBD2; V: TRBV2
CDR3: CASRETTNTGELFF; DNA: TGTGCCAGCAGGGAGACGACGAACACCGGGGAGCTGTTTTTT; J: TRBJ2-2; size: .; D: .; V: TRBV2
CDR3: CASSYGAGETGELFF; DNA: TGTGCCAGCAGTTACGGAGCGGGAGAGACCGGGGAGCTGTTTTTT; J: TRBJ2-2; size: once; D: TRBD2; V: TRBV6-5
CDR3: CASSDGGSYQPQHF; DNA: TGTGCCAGCAGTGATGGAGGGAGTTATCAGCCCCAGCATTTT; J: TRBJ1-5; size: once; D: .; V: TRBV6-1
CDR3: CSVEPRGRFGYTF; DNA: TGCAGCGTTGAACCCAGGGGAAGATTTGGCTACACCTTC; J: TRBJ1-2; size: .; D: .; V: TRBV29-1